This T cell receptor (beta chain) is from a study of T-cell memory formation after mild COVID-19. Germline V lookup: CDR1 MGHRA, CDR2 YSYEKL. V dropped 0 bases and J dropped 1 base, with 6 bases sitting between them. The CDR3 is 14 residues long. Only a few counts were recorded for this clonotype. TCRdb ran MiXCR on the 5' RACE reads and lists one entry per CDR3 protein. The sample has about 500,000 distinct CDR3 sequences; over 20% are singletons. The sample consisted of PBMCs or a T cell subset sorted from them (not recorded which). This TCR was recovered from an adult woman who had mild COVID-19 (a few samples of this study predate the infection). Cell type and time point are not known. The chain joins TRBV4-1 to TRBJ1-1; D gene unclear. The CDR3 reads CASSQERRNTEAFF. The CDR3 DNA is TGCGCCAGCAGCCAAGAGAGGCGGAACACTGAAGCTTTCTTT.